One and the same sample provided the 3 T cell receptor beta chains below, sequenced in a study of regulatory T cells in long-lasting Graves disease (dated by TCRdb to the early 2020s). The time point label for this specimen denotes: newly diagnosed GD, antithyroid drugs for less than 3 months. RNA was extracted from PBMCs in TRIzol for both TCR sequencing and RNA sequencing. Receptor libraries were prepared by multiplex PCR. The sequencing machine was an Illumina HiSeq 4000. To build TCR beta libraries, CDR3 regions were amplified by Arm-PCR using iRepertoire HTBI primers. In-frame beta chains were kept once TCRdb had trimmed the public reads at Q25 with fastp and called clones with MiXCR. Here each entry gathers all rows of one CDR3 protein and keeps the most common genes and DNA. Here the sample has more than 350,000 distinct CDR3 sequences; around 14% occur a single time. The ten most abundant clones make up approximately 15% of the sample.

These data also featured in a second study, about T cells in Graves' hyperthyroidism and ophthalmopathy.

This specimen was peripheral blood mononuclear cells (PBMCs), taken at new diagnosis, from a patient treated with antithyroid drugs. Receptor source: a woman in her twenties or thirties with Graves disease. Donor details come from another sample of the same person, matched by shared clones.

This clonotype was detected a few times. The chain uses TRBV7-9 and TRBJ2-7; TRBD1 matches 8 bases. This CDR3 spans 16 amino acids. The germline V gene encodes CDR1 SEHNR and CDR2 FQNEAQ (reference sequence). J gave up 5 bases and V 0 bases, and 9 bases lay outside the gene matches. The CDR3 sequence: CASSLADRGQFHEQYF. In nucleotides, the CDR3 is TGTGCCAGCAGCTTAGCAGACAGGGGACAATTCCACGAGCAGTACTTC.

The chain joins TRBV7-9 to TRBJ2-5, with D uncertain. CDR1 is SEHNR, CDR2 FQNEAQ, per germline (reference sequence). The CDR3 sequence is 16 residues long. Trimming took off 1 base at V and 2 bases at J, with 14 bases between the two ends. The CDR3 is CASSLVPAASQETQYF. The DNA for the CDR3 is TGTGCCAGCAGCTTAGTCCCGGCAGCATCACAAGAGACCCAGTACTTC.

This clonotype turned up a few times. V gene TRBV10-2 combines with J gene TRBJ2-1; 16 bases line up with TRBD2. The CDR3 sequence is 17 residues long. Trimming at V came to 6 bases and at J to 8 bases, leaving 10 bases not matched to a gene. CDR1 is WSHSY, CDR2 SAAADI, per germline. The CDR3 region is CASSDGTSGRAGHEQFF. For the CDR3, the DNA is TGCGCCAGCAGCGACGGGACTAGCGGGAGGGCCGGCCATGAGCAGTTCTTC.